Below are 27 T cell receptor beta chains sequenced from a single sample in a study of blood T cell repertoires in COVID-19. TCRdb keeps only in-frame clones here, not all; method: immunoSEQ multiplex PCR. The sample yields 150,000 to 200,000 clones, roughly nine tenths seen once. The sample taken for sequencing was peripheral blood. The receptor set was obtained from an older man with active or convalescent COVID-19.

The rearrangement joins TRBV19 to TRBJ2-1; 10 positions match TRBD2. The trim removed 5 bases at V and 1 base at J, leaving 11 bases unmatched. Per the germline V gene, CDR1 is LNHDA and CDR2 is SQIVND (reference sequence). The length of the CDR3 is 18 residues. The CDR3 spells CASSRPSGSIWSYNEQFF. In nucleotides, the CDR3 is TGTGCCAGTAGTCGGCCTAGCGGGAGTATTTGGTCCTACAATGAGCAGTTCTTC.

The V and J genes are TRBV30 and TRBJ2-3, with D hard to call. This CDR3 has 13 residues. V was shortened by 5 bases and J by 3 bases, with 12 bases between the two germline ends. Germline loops: CDR1 GTSNPN, CDR2 SVGIG (reference sequence). CDR3 DNA sequence: TGTGCCTGGGCCCTGCGAGGTACAGATACGCAGTATTTT. This translates into CAWALRGTDTQYF. Based on the CDR3 plus reference TRBV30 and TRBJ2-3, the full variable domain is SQTIHQWPATLVQPVGSPLSLECTVEGTSNPNLYWYRQAAGRGLQLLFYSVGIGQISSEVPQNLSASRPQDRQFILSSKKLLLSDSGFYLCAWALRGTDTQYFGPGTRLTVL.

The table lists this clone with a few counts. This chain's CDR3 is CASSGTNNEQFF. DNA of the CDR3: TGTGCCAGCAGCGGGACAAACAATGAGCAGTTCTTC. The chain is built from TRBV5-5 and TRBJ2-1; D might be TRBD1 (6 bases). The CDR3 is made up of 12 amino acids. The germline CDR1 and CDR2 sequences are SGHKS and YYEKEE (reference sequence). Trimming cost V 4 bases and J 5 bases, with 7 bases left between them. The full variable domain, its missing parts supplied by reference TRBV5-5 and TRBJ2-1, is DAGVTQSPTHLIKTRGQQVTLRCSPISGHKSVSWYQQVLGQGPQFIFQYYEKEERGRGNFPDRFSARQFPNYSSELNVNALLLGDSALYLCASSGTNNEQFFGPGTRLTVL.

The chain links TRBV7-3 to TRBJ2-2, with a weak D call TRBD2 (6 bases). The CDR3 runs 17 residues. Trimming pared 5 bases from V and 1 base from J, leaving 17 bases between. Germline CDR1 is SGHTA and CDR2 is FQGTGA. CDR3 loop: CASSARGWAGNTGELFF. The DNA for the CDR3 is TGTGCCAGCAGCGCCCGGGGGTGGGCAGGGAACACCGGGGAGCTGTTTTTT.

The chain carries TRBV14 and TRBJ2-7; TRBD2 is a possible D gene (5 bases). The germline V gene encodes CDR1 SGHDN and CDR2 FVKESK. The CDR3 has 15 residues. The ends were cut back, 1 base at V and 4 bases at J, with 14 bases in the middle. This CDR3 reads CASSQATAGKYEQYF. CDR3 coding DNA: TGTGCCAGCAGCCAAGCGACGGCGGGCAAATACGAGCAGTACTTC. The whole variable domain, filled in from reference TRBV14 and TRBJ2-7, reads EAGVTQFPSHSVIEKGQTVTLRCDPISGHDNLYWYRRVMGKEIKFLLHFVKESKQDESGMPNNRFLAERTGGTYSTLKVQPAELEDSGVYFCASSQATAGKYEQYFGPGTRLTVT.

The rearrangement joins TRBV2 to TRBJ1-4; D call uncertain. CDR3 length: 14 residues. Germline V gene data show CDR1 as SNHLY and CDR2 as FYNNEI. V dropped 8 bases and J dropped 1 base, with 11 bases sitting between them. CDR3 in DNA: TGTGCCAGCGCTGGGCCAGGAACTAATGAAAAACTGTTTTTT. It codes for CASAGPGTNEKLFF.

Note on this clone: A single base separates this from a much larger clone, so it may be a read error. The DNA for the CDR3 is TGTGCCAGCAGCGTAGAACCGGGGGGGACCGGGGAGCTGTTTTTT. This encodes CASSVEPGGTGELFF. V usage is TRBV9 and J usage is TRBJ2-2; 8 bases match TRBD2. The CDR3 is 15 residues long. Unmatched junction bases numbered 3, after V lost 0 bases and J lost 5 bases. Per germline, CDR1 SGDLS and CDR2 YYNGEE.

The rearrangement uses TRBV2 and TRBJ2-5; 10 bases line up with TRBD1. CDR1 and CDR2 (germline): SNHLY, FYNNEI. Unmatched junction bases numbered 7, after V lost 6 bases and J lost 3 bases. CDR3 size: 15 residues. Written as DNA, the CDR3 is TGTGCCAGCAGCGCCTCGACAGGGGGCGAAGAGACCCAGTACTTC. Residues: CASSASTGGEETQYF.

This chain connects TRBV2 to TRBJ1-1; D is uncertain. Germline V CDR1 and CDR2: SNHLY, FYNNEI. This CDR3 is built from 13 residues. The V gene lost 8 bases and the J gene lost 0 bases, with 10 bases spanning the gap. CDR3 sequence: CASDPVMNTEAFF. The CDR3 DNA follows: TGTGCCAGCGATCCGGTTATGAACACTGAAGCTTTCTTT.

V gene TRBV28 combines with J gene TRBJ1-3; 7 positions agree with TRBD1. The CDR3 sequence is 14 residues long. CDR1 is MDHEN, CDR2 SYDVKM, per germline. V shed 6 bases, J shed 0 bases, and the junction held 2 bases outside the gene matches. The CDR3 nucleotides are TGTGCCAGCAGAAGGACAGGCTCTGGAAACACCATATATTTT. It is translated as CASRRTGSGNTIYF.

The rearrangement joins TRBV7-3 to TRBJ2-2; 9 bases are a match to TRBD1. After removal of 1 base from V and 5 bases from J, the junction contained 2 bases not matched to a gene. The CDR3 extends over 15 amino acids. Germline V gene data show CDR1 as SGHTA and CDR2 as FQGTGA. The CDR3: CASSLNRGRTGELFF. The CDR3 coding sequence is TGTGCCAGCAGCTTAAACAGGGGGCGAACCGGGGAGCTGTTTTTT.

The V call is TRBV29-1, the J call TRBJ2-7, with D perhaps matching TRBD1 (5 bases). Germline-derived CDR1 and CDR2 are SQVTM and ANQGSEA. V lost 4 bases, J lost 2 bases, and 12 bases lay in between. The CDR3 is 13 residues long. As DNA, the CDR3 is TGCAGCGTTGTGGAACAGGATCCCTACGAGCAGTACTTC. Protein product: CSVVEQDPYEQYF.

The V and J genes are TRBV19 and TRBJ1-5; D call uncertain. Germline CDR1 reads LNHDA; CDR2 reads SQIVND (reference sequence). Trimming stripped 5 bases from V and 5 bases from J, with 7 bases between. The CDR3 length is 12 residues. The CDR3 sequence: CASSPGYQPQHF. CDR3 sequence (DNA): TGTGCCAGTAGTCCCGGGTATCAGCCCCAGCATTTT.

There are a few counts of this clone. V gene TRBV7-3 combines with J gene TRBJ2-1; TRBD1 agrees at 9 bases. The V gene end was trimmed by 5 bases and the J gene end by 8 bases; junction bases not matched to a gene: 13. Germline lookup yields CDR1 SGHTA and CDR2 FQGTGA. This CDR3 is built from 16 residues. Here the CDR3 reads CASSPTPGTGTHEQFF. The CDR3 DNA is TGTGCCAGCAGCCCAACCCCCGGGACAGGGACCCATGAGCAGTTCTTC.

In its sample, this clone was seen once. V and J are TRBV7-2 and TRBJ2-1, with 11 bases matching TRBD2. V shed 5 bases, J shed 3 bases, and the junction held 12 bases outside the gene matches. In germline, CDR1 is SGHTA, CDR2 FQGNSA. The CDR3 covers 18 residues. CDR3 sequence: CASSTAASGGPLYNEQFF. Here the CDR3 DNA reads TGTGCCAGCAGCACTGCTGCTAGCGGGGGGCCCCTCTACAATGAGCAGTTCTTC.

V usage is TRBV5-1 and J usage is TRBJ2-2, with 7 bases aligning to TRBD2. Germline values: CDR1 SGHRS, CDR2 YFSETQ. V lost 7 bases and J lost 0; bases outside the gene matches: 3. CDR3 length: 14 residues. In nucleotides, the CDR3 is TGCGCCAGCTTCCTAGCGGCGAACACCGGGGAGCTGTTTTTT. This encodes CASFLAANTGELFF. Looking up the rest from reference TRBV5-1 and TRBJ2-2 gives the full variable domain: KAGVTQTPRYLIKTRGQQVTLSCSPISGHRSVSWYQQTPGQGLQFLFEYFSETQRNKGNFPGRFSGRQFSNSRSEMNVSTLELGDSALYLCASFLAANTGELFFGEGSRLTVL.

The chain is built from TRBV2 and TRBJ1-1; D possibly corresponds to TRBD1 (5 bases). V lost 6 bases and J lost 5, with 10 bases in between. Germline CDR1 is SNHLY and CDR2 is FYNNEI. The CDR3 length is 12 residues. As DNA, the CDR3 is TGTGCCAGCAGCCTCAGGGTTACTGAAGCTTTCTTT. It yields the protein CASSLRVTEAFF.

The V gene is TRBV7-9, the J gene TRBJ2-2; 8 bases agree with TRBD1. CDR3 length: 17 residues. Unmatched junction bases numbered 7, after V lost 0 bases and J lost 4 bases. From germline, CDR1 is SEHNR and CDR2 FQNEAQ (reference sequence). The CDR3 reads CASSLASGTGGTGELFF. The CDR3 nucleotides read TGTGCCAGCAGCTTAGCCTCGGGGACAGGAGGCACCGGGGAGCTGTTTTTT.

This chain connects TRBV5-8 to TRBJ2-2, with D possibly TRBD1 on 6 matching bases. Germline CDR1 and CDR2: SGHTS and YDEGEE. V lost 3 bases and J 1 base, leaving 13 bases between the germline ends. The CDR3 loop spans 16 amino acids. The CDR3 region has the DNA TGTGCCAGCAGCTCCCCGAGGGGGTTGAACACCGGGGAGCTGTTTTTT. Protein: CASSSPRGLNTGELFF.

In DNA, the CDR3 is TGTGCCAGCAGCCGGGGATTTCAAGAGACCCAGTACTTC. Translated: CASSRGFQETQYF. The chain recombines TRBV7-2 with TRBJ2-5, with D maybe TRBD2 (5 bases). This CDR3 has 13 residues. Trimming removed 5 bases at V and 2 bases at J, with 9 bases between. The germline V gene has CDR1 SGHTA and CDR2 FQGNSA.

The V and J genes are TRBV5-4 and TRBJ1-2; TRBD1 is a possible D gene (5 bases). The germline V gene encodes CDR1 SGHNT and CDR2 YYREEE (reference sequence). Deletions cut 1 base from V and 3 bases from J, with 10 bases between. CDR3 length: 14 amino acids. The CDR3 region is CASSLWQGDYGYTF. Here the CDR3 DNA reads TGTGCCAGCAGCTTGTGGCAGGGTGACTATGGCTACACCTTC.

The sample holds a few counts of this clone. J is TRBJ2-1 and V is TRBV4-3; 7 positions agree with TRBD2. V lost 0 bases, J lost 8 bases, and 4 bases stayed unmatched. This CDR3 is built from 14 residues. Germline V gene lookup returns CDR1 LGHNA and CDR2 YSLEER. The CDR3 sequence is CASSQDRGGHEQFF. In nucleotides, the CDR3 is TGCGCCAGCAGCCAAGACCGGGGAGGGCATGAGCAGTTCTTC.

The chain combines TRBV7-2 with TRBJ1-1; 7 bases fit TRBD1. V lost 5 bases, J lost 1 base, and 10 bases stayed unmatched. CDR1 is SGHTA and CDR2 is FQGNSA in the germline V gene. CDR3 length: 16 residues. In DNA form, the CDR3 reads TGTGCCAGCAGCCCTCCTTACAGGGGCCAGAACACTGAAGCTTTCTTT. This sequence encodes CASSPPYRGQNTEAFF.

The chain couples TRBV27 to TRBJ2-2, with 9 bases identical to TRBD1. Germline CDR1 MNHEY, CDR2 SMNVEV (reference sequence). This CDR3 spans 18 amino acids. Trimming at V came to 2 bases and at J to 6 bases, leaving 13 bases not matched to a gene. The CDR3 loop reads CASSLTPPGTGPPGELFF. The DNA of the CDR3 is TGTGCCAGCAGTTTAACCCCCCCCGGGACAGGGCCCCCCGGGGAGCTGTTTTTT.

Notes on this clone: At one end, the junction sequence differs from germline, possibly due to a read error. The chain carries TRBV30 and TRBJ1-5; D call uncertain. CDR3 length: 13 residues. Germline CDR1 and CDR2: GTSNPN and SVGIG (reference sequence). The CDR3 region has the DNA TGTGCCTGGAGTGTAGGTGAGGTTCAGACCCAGCATTTT. Translating it yields CAWSVGEVQTQHF.

To note about this clone: Other DNA sequences in the sample encode the same CDR3. The chain combines TRBV5-1 with TRBJ1-1, with 9 bases fitting TRBD1. V lost 4 bases and J lost 2; bases outside the gene matches: 3. Looked up from germline, CDR1 is SGHRS and CDR2 is YFSETQ. CDR3 length: 14 amino acids. The CDR3 sequence: CASSADRGNTEAFF. Here the CDR3 DNA reads TGCGCCAGCAGCGCGGACAGGGGCAACACTGAAGCTTTCTTT.

V is TRBV7-6 and J is TRBJ2-1; TRBD2 matches at 7 bases. With V trimmed by 5 bases and J by 8 bases, 15 bases remained unmatched. The germline V gene has CDR1 SGHVS and CDR2 FNYEAQ. The CDR3 is 16 amino acids. CDR3 sequence: CASSRGTTGEVYEQFF. The CDR3 nucleotides are TGTGCCAGCAGCCGAGGGACTACCGGAGAAGTGTATGAGCAGTTCTTC.